The source of this T cell receptor beta chain is a study of blood T cell repertoires in COVID-19. Germline CDR1 and CDR2: MNHEY and SMNVEV (reference sequence). V was shortened by 8 bases and J by 1 base, with 12 bases between the two germline ends. This CDR3 contains 13 residues. Libraries were prepared by immunoSEQ multiplex PCR; TCRdb keeps only in-frame clonotypes and omits some of them. The repertoire holds 240,000 or so clones, with roughly 86% as singletons. This TCR was recovered from a woman younger than 45 who had recovered from COVID-19. The V gene is TRBV27, the J gene TRBJ2-7, with D maybe TRBD1 (6 bases). Sequences were obtained from peripheral blood. In nucleotides, the CDR3 is TGTGCCAGCCGCCGTACAGGGTCCTACGAGCAGTACTTC. Protein sequence: CASRRTGSYEQYF.